This T cell receptor beta chain was sequenced for a study of blood T cells in healthy people across ages. Study context: Template switching captured about one barcoded beta molecule per two T cells. Whole-study results and caveats: It was held that diversity estimates obtained from one million T cells represented underestimates. Any conclusive comparison of naive versus antigen-experienced cells was prevented by using unsorted PBMCs.

This clonotype has a count of ten or more. The antigen is undetermined. The second PCR ran 7 to 11 cycles with a sample-barcoded 5' primer and J-beta primers. TCRdb analysed the 5' RACE reads with MiXCR anew, one entry per CDR3 protein. Of about 580,000 distinct CDR3 sequences in the sample, about 45% are singletons; the top ten hold roughly 25%. The sequencing sample was made of blood. The clonotype was recovered from a man aged 80 or over in good health.

This chain's CDR3 is CASSQSSDRGLAGIYNEQFF. The CDR3 DNA reads TGCGCCAGCAGTCAATCAAGCGACCGGGGACTAGCGGGGATCTACAATGAGCAGTTCTTC. This rearrangement joins TRBV23-1 to TRBJ2-1; 13 bases map to TRBD2. Being an ORF, TRBV23-1 has a function that is uncertain. J was trimmed by 3 bases and V by 0 bases; bases with no gene match: 11. The CDR3 sequence is 20 residues long.